This T cell receptor beta chain appears in the sequencing data of a study of PD-1 blockade in classical Hodgkin lymphoma. Study findings and constraints: Newly diagnosed patients were reported to start with lower TCR diversity than healthy donors.

The time point is: cycle 4 day 1 (C4D1), after 6 weeks of nivolumab. After autologous stem cell transplantation all patients relapsed, and prior brentuximab vedotin exposure differed between cohorts. It was by magnetic negative selection that CD4+ T cells were purified from thawed PBMCs. Sequenced by immunoSEQ multiplex PCR; TCRdb stores in-frame clones only, minus some. The table has about 22,000 clones, 72% seen once. Notes on this clone: Its antigen is unknown.

Source: CD4+ T cells from blood, taken before the fourth cycle of nivolumab. This receptor was identified in a human donor with classical Hodgkin lymphoma.

CDR3 sequence: CASSIMGTGTPYEQYF. CDR3 bases: TGTGCCAGTAGTATTATGGGGACAGGGACCCCCTACGAGCAGTACTTC. V is TRBV19 and J is TRBJ2-7; 9 nucleotides match TRBD1. J gave up 2 bases and V 3 bases, and 8 bases lay outside the gene matches. The CDR3 has 16 residues. CDR1 LNHDA and CDR2 SQIVND come from the germline V gene (reference sequence).